This TCR beta chain was retrieved from a study of blood T cells in healthy people across ages (dated by TCRdb to 2014 to 2015). Some background on the complete study: In model experiments, template switching captured roughly one uniquely barcoded TCR beta cDNA molecule for every two T cells. To avoid experimental bias, donors of different ages were distributed randomly across sequencing lanes. Using deep sequencing normalized with unique cDNA molecular identifiers, the study measured how TCR beta repertoire diversity changes with age. Two additional independent replicas of 1 million unique cDNA reads from the same blood draw were analyzed for two donors (one aged 18 to 29 and one aged 80 or older). The donors were split into four age groups: young (average 16 years), middle-aged (around 40), aged (about 62) and long-lived (approximately 80). The paper as a whole reports these results and caveats: Bulk unsorted PBMC profiling prevented conclusive comparison of naive and antigen-experienced compartments. Because donor CMV infection status was unknown, age-related changes in expanded clonotypes were potentially confounded. The percentage of naive T cells measured by flow cytometry correlated strongly with observed TCR beta diversity. As age increased, observed TCR beta diversity per million T cells dropped in a roughly linear way, and a significant reduction was already evident by age about 40. Compared with the aged group, the long-lived group had more naive CD4+ T cells, fewer expanded clones and increased TCR diversity, a pattern suggesting age selection. Estimates of total diversity based on one million sequenced T cells were regarded as lower bounds and as underestimates.

Points on this clonotype: This clone's antigen is unknown. Qualities for individual bases were not recorded, and no much larger clone is one base off.

V is cut back by 5 bases and J by 1 base, with 8 bases in the junction unmatched. Including cysteine and phenylalanine, the CDR3 has 16 amino acids. Only the CDR3 portion is preserved as DNA: 48 bases, with reading frame beginning at the first base. CDR1 and CDR2, per the germline V gene (reference sequence), are LNHDA and SQIVND. The roughly 39 donors, aged roughly 6 to 90 years, were systemically healthy Caucasian individuals from Russia. Each donor gave about 11 milliliters of peripheral blood, drawn into EDTA-treated Vacutainer tubes. Ficoll-Paque density-gradient centrifugation was used to isolate PBMCs, with at least 6.5 million per sample. Total RNA was extracted from PBMCs with Trizol reagent, with at least 5 micrograms obtained per sample. For every donor, flow cytometry on a PBMC aliquot measured the percentage of naive CD45RAhigh/CD27high T cells. Libraries were constructed by 5' RACE. Instrument used: Illumina HiSeq 2500. A second PCR of roughly 7 to 11 cycles was performed with a sample-barcoded 5' primer and a J-beta primer mix. Each TCR beta cDNA molecule received a unique molecular identifier from a template-switch 5' adaptor carrying 12 random nucleotides. Each sample yielded at least 3 million CDR3-containing paired-end reads. First-strand cDNA synthesis was performed from all RNA using the Mint cDNA synthesis kit, with priming by a TRBC-specific oligonucleotide. After uracil-DNA glycosylase treatment, a first 18-cycle PCR used universal primers M1SS and BC2_uni_R on all cDNA. Per the authors' processing: Each sample was normalized by randomly selecting 1 million high-quality reads, each carrying a distinct molecular identifier. Reads with shared molecular identifiers were discarded instead of being binned into consensus sequences. MiTCR, with a Q25 quality threshold and the strictest error-elimination algorithm, was used for CDR3 identification, clonotype clustering and error correction. A nonparametric unseen species model with Euler transformation was used to estimate a lower bound on total TCR beta diversity. Starting from the raw public reads, TCRdb applied fastp trimming at Q25, assembled clones with MiXCR and retained in-frame beta chains. Rows with a matching CDR3 protein are joined into one entry that keeps the most common DNA and genes. These V and J calls rely on TCRdb rather than the paper's analysis. Present in this sample are over 600,000 distinct CDR3 sequences, roughly 50% of which were seen just once. The ten largest make up roughly 25% of the sample.

This sequence was found in a man in his forties in good health. This chain is built from TRBV19 and TRBJ2-5; 9 nucleotides in the junction match TRBD2. What was sequenced was blood. The CDR3 protein sequence reads: CASSSKAGGLQETQYF. The sequenced DNA: TGTGCCAGTAGTTCGAAAGCGGGGGGCCTCCAAGAGACCCAGTACTTC.